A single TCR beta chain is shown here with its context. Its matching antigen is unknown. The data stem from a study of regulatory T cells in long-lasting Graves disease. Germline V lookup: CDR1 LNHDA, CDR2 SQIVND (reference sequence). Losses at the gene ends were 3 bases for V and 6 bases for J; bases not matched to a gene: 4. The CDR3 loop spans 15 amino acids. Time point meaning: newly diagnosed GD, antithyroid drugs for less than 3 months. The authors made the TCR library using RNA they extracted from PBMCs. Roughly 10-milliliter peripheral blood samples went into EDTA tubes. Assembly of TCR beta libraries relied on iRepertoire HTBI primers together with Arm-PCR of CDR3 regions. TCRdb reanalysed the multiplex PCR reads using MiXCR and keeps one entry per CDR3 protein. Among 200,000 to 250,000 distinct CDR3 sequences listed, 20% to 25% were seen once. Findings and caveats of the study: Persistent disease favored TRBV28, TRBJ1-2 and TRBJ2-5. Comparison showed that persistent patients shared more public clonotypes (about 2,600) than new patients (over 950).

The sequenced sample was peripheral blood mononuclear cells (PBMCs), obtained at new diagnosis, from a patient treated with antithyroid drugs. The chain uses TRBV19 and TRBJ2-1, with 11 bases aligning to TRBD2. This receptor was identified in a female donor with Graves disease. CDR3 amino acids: CASSISGGGRNEQFF. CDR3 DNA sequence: TGTGCCAGTAGTATTAGCGGGGGGGGGCGCAATGAGCAGTTCTTC.